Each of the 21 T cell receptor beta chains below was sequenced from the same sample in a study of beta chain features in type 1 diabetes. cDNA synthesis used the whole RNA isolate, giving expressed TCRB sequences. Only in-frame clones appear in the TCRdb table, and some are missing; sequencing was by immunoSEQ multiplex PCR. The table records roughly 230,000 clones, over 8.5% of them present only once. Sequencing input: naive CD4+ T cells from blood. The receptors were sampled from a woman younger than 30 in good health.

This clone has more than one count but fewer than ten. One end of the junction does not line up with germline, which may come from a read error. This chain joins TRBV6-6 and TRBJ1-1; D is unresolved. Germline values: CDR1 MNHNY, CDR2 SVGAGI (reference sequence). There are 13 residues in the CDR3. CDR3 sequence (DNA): TGTGCCAGCAGTTACTCGGCTGGAGCCGGCCCGACTTTT. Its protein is CASSYSAGAGPTF.

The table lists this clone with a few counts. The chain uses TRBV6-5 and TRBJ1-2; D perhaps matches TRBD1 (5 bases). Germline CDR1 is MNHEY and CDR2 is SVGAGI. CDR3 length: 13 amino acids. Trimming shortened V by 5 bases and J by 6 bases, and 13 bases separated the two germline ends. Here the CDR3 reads CASSALKGDGYTF. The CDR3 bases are TGTGCCAGCAGTGCCCTTAAAGGGGATGGCTACACCTTC.

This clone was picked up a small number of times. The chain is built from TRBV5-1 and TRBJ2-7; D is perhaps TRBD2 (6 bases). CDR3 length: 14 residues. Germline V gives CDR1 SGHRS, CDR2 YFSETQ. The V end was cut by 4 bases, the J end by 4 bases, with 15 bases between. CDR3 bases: TGCGCCAGCAGCCCCAATAGCGGAATTTACGAGCAGTACTTC. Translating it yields CASSPNSGIYEQYF.

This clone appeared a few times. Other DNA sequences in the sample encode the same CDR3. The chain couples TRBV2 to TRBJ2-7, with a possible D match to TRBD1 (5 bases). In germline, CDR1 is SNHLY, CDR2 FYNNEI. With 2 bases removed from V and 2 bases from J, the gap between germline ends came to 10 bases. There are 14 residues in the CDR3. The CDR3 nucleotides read TGTGCCAGCAGTGAACAAGGGGCAGCCTACGAGCAGTACTTC. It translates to CASSEQGAAYEQYF.

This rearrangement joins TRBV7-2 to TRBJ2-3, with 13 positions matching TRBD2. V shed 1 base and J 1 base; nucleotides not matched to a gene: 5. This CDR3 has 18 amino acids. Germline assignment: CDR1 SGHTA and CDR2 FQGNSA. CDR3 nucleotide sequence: TGTGCCAGCAGCTTAGTCCGGACTAGCGGGAGAGGCACAGATACGCAGTATTTT. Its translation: CASSLVRTSGRGTDTQYF. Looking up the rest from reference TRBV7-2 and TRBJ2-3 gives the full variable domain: GAGVSQSPSNKVTEKGKDVELRCDPISGHTALYWYRQSLGQGLEFLIYFQGNSAPDKSGLPSDRFSAERTGGSVSTLTIQRTQQEDSAVYLCASSLVRTSGRGTDTQYFGPGTRLTVL.

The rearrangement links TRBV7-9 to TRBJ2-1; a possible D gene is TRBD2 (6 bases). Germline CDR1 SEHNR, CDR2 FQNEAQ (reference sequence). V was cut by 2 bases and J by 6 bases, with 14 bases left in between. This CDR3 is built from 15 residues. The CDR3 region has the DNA TGTGCCAGCAGCTTAATCGGGAGCCGGGTCAATGAGCAGTTCTTC. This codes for CASSLIGSRVNEQFF.

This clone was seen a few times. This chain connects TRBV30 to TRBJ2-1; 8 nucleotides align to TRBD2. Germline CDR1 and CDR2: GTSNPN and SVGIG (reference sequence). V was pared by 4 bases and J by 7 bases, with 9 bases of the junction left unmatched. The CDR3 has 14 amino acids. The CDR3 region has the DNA TGTGCCTGGAAACCGCCGGGACTAGTAAATGAGCAGTTCTTC. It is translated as CAWKPPGLVNEQFF. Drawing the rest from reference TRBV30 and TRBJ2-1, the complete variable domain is SQTIHQWPATLVQPVGSPLSLECTVEGTSNPNLYWYRQAAGRGLQLLFYSVGIGQISSEVPQNLSASRPQDRQFILSSKKLLLSDSGFYLCAWKPPGLVNEQFFGPGTRLTVL.

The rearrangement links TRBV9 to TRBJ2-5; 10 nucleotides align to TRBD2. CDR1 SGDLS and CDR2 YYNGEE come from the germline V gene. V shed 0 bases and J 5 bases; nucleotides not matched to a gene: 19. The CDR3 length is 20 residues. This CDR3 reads CASSVGLAGHQKLNRETQYF. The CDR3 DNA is TGTGCCAGCAGCGTAGGACTAGCGGGTCACCAAAAACTTAACCGGGAGACCCAGTACTTC.

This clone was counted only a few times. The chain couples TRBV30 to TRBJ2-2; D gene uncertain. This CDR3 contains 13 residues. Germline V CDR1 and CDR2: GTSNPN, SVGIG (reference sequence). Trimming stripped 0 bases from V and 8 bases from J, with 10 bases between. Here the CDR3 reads CAWSVPFRGELFF. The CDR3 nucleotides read TGTGCCTGGAGTGTTCCTTTTCGGGGGGAGCTGTTTTTT.

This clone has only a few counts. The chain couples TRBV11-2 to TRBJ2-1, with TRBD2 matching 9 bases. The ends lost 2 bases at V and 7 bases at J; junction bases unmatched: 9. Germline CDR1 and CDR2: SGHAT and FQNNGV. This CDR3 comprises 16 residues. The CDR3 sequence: CASSLTSGRLLNEQFF. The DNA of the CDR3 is TGTGCCAGCAGCTTAACCAGCGGGAGGTTGCTTAATGAGCAGTTCTTC.

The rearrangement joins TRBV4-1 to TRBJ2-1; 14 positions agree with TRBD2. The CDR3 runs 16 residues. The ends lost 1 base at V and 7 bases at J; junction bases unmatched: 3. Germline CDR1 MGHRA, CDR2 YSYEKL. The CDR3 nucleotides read TGCGCCAGCAGCCAAGTCAGACTAGCGGGGGGGAATGAGCAGTTCTTC. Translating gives CASSQVRLAGGNEQFF.

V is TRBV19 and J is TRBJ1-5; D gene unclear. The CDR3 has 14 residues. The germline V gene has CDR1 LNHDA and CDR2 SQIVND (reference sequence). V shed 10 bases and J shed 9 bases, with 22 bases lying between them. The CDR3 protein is CATRDDGLSPPQHF. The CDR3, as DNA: TGTGCCACCCGGGATGACGGGCTTTCCCCGCCCCAGCATTTT.

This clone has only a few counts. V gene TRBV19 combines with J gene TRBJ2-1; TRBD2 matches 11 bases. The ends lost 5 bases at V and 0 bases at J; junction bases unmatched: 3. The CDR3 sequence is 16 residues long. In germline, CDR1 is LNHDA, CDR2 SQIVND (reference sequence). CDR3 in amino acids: CASSELAGASYNEQFF. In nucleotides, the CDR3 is TGTGCCAGTAGTGAACTAGCGGGGGCCTCCTACAATGAGCAGTTCTTC.

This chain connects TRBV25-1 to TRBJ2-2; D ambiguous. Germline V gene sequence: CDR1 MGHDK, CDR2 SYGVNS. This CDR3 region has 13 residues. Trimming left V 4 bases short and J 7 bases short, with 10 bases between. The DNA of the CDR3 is TGTGCCAGCAGTGTGATTAGTGTCGGGGAGCTGTTTTTT. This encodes CASSVISVGELFF.

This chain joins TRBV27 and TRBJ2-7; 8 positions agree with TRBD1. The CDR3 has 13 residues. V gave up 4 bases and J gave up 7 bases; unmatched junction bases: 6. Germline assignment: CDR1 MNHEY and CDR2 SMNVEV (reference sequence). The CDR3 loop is CASSWGQAGEQYF. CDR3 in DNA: TGTGCCAGCAGTTGGGGACAGGCTGGAGAGCAGTACTTC.

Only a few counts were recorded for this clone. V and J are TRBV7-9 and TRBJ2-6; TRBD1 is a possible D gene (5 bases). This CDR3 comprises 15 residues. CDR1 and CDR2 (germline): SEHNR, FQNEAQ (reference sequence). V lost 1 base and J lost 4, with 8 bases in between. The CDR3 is CASSLEGLGANVLTF. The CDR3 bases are TGTGCCAGCAGCTTAGAGGGGCTGGGGGCCAACGTCCTGACTTTC.

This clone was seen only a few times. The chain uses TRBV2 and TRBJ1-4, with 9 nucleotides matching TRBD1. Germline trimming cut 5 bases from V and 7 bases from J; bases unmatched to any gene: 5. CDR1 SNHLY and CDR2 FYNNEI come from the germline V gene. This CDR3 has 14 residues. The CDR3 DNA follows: TGTGCCAGCAGTTTGGACAGGGGTGTTGAAAAACTGTTTTTT. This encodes CASSLDRGVEKLFF.

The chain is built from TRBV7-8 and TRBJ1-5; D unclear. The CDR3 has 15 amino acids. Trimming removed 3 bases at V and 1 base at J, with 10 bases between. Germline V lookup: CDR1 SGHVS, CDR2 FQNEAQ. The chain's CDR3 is CASSLRRVSNQPQHF. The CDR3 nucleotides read TGTGCCAGCAGCTTGCGTCGGGTGAGCAATCAGCCCCAGCATTTT.

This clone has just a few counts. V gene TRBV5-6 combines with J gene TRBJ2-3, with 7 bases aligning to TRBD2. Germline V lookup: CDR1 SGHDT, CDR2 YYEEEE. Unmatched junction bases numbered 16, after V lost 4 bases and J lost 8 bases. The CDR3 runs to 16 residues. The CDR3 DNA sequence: TGTGCCAGCAGCCCCCCCCGGGGCGGGAGTCGTGGTACGCAGTATTTT. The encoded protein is CASSPPRGGSRGTQYF.

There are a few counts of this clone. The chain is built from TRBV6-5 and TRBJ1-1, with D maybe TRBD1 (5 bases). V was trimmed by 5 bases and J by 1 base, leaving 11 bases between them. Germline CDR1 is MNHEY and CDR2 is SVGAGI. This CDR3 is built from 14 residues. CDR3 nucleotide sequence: TGTGCCAGCAGTCCGACAGAGAAGAACACTGAAGCTTTCTTT. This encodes CASSPTEKNTEAFF.

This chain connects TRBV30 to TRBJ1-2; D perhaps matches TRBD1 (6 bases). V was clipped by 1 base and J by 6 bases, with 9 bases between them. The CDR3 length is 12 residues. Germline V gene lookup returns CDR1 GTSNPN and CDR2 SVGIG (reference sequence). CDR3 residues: CAWSGAGDGYTF. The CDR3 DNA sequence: TGTGCCTGGAGTGGGGCAGGGGATGGCTACACCTTC.